Listed below are T cell receptor beta chains from one sample, sequenced in a study of OX40 agonist ivuxolimab in advanced cancers. Generated by immunoSEQ multiplex PCR, the TCRdb table keeps only in-frame clones and is missing some. The sample consists of under 45,000 clones, around 85% of them appearing once. The source material was CD4+ or CD8+ T cells sorted from blood, sampled in a trial of the OX40 agonist ivuxolimab. The receptors derive from an adult with an advanced solid tumor such as melanoma, head and neck, liver or kidney cancer. Each CDR3 is given with its conserved first and last residue. Fields, in order: CDR3 length, D gene, clone size, J gene, V gene, CDR3 DNA, CDR3 protein. The D gene is left open where the match is weak. For some rows the clone size is stated as once, few or many, or as a class when expanded; others skip it.

length: 11; D: NA; size: NA; J: TRBJ1-1; V: TRBV28; DNA: TGTGCCAGCAGTTCCCTGTCTGAAGCTTTCTTT; CDR3: CASSSLSEAFF
length: 13; D: NA; size: NA; J: TRBJ1-1; V: TRBV14; DNA: TGTGCCAGCAGCCAAGTACGGAACACTGAAGCTTTCTTT; CDR3: CASSQVRNTEAFF
length: 15; D: NA; size: NA; J: TRBJ1-1; V: TRBV27; DNA: TGTGCCAGCAGCCCCGGACAGATCATGAACACTGAAGCTTTCTTT; CDR3: CASSPGQIMNTEAFF
length: 16; D: NA; size: NA; J: TRBJ1-3; V: TRBV5-1; DNA: TGCGCCAGCAGTTTGGGGGGGCATCAAGCTGGAAACACCATATATTTT; CDR3: CASSLGGHQAGNTIYF
length: 16; D: NA; size: NA; J: TRBJ2-1; V: TRBV7-9; DNA: TGTGCCAGCAGCCCGGGGGCGGTACTATCCTACAATGAGCAGTTCTTC; CDR3: CASSPGAVLSYNEQFF
length: 15; D: NA; size: once; J: TRBJ2-7; V: TRBV10-3; DNA: TGTGCCATCAGTGAGCCGCAGGGGCCGCCCTACGAGCAGTACTTC; CDR3: CAISEPQGPPYEQYF
length: 15; D: TRBD1; size: NA; J: TRBJ1-1; V: TRBV7-9; DNA: TGTGCCAGCAGCTTAGGGACAGGGGGAAACACTGAAGCTTTCTTT; CDR3: CASSLGTGGNTEAFF
length: 14; D: NA; size: NA; J: TRBJ1-2; V: TRBV5-1; DNA: TGCGCCAGCAGCTTGGAACGGGCAAACTATGGCTACACCTTC; CDR3: CASSLERANYGYTF
length: 15; D: NA; size: NA; J: TRBJ2-1; V: TRBV2; DNA: TGTGCCAGCAGACTACAGGGAAACTCCTACAATGAGCAGTTCTTC; CDR3: CASRLQGNSYNEQFF
length: 13; D: TRBD1; size: NA; J: TRBJ1-2; V: TRBV27; DNA: TGTGCCAGCAGTCCCATAGGGGGCCTTGGCTACACCTTC; CDR3: CASSPIGGLGYTF
length: 12; D: NA; size: NA; J: TRBJ2-1; V: TRBV19; DNA: TGTGCCAGTGCCAGAATGGGCAATGAGCAGTTCTTC; CDR3: CASARMGNEQFF
length: 15; D: TRBD1; size: NA; J: TRBJ1-1; V: TRBV27; DNA: TGTGCCAGCAGTTTAGCGGGGACAGGGAACACTGAAGCTTTCTTT; CDR3: CASSLAGTGNTEAFF
length: 15; D: NA; size: NA; J: TRBJ2-7; V: TRBV14; DNA: TGTGCCAGCAGCCGAAGAGGGCAGGGCTACTACGAGCAGTACTTC; CDR3: CASSRRGQGYYEQYF
length: 13; D: TRBD1; size: NA; J: TRBJ2-5; V: TRBV7-1; DNA: TGTGCCAGCAGCTTAACAGGGGGCGAGACCCAGTACTTC; CDR3: CASSLTGGETQYF
length: 13; D: NA; size: NA; J: TRBJ1-5; V: TRBV19; DNA: TGTGCCAGTACTGGCAGGGGAGAGCAGCCCCAGCATTTT; CDR3: CASTGRGEQPQHF
length: 13; D: NA; size: NA; J: TRBJ1-1; V: TRBV6-5; DNA: TGTGCCAGCAGTTACCGACTAGGAGCTGAAGCTTTCTTT; CDR3: CASSYRLGAEAFF
length: 20; D: NA; size: NA; J: TRBJ2-2; V: TRBV27; DNA: TGTGCCAGCAGTTTATACCCGGTGGACCTACTGCAGGGGGGCACCGGGGAGCTGTTTTTT; CDR3: CASSLYPVDLLQGGTGELFF
length: 20; D: NA; size: NA; J: TRBJ2-5; V: TRBV19; DNA: TGTGCCAGTAGCCTCAGGTCGTTAGCAGGGAGTGAGGTTCCCCAAGAGACCCAGTACTTC; CDR3: CASSLRSLAGSEVPQETQYF
length: 11; D: NA; size: NA; J: TRBJ1-1; V: TRBV30; DNA: TGTGCCTGGGTTCGGAACACTGAAGCTTTCTTT; CDR3: CAWVRNTEAFF
length: 12; D: NA; size: NA; J: TRBJ2-1; V: TRBV2; DNA: TGTGCCAGCAGTGACCCATACAATGAGCAGTTCTTC; CDR3: CASSDPYNEQFF
length: 15; D: TRBD1; size: NA; J: TRBJ1-2; V: TRBV9; DNA: TGTGCCAGCAGCCCAGGGGGACAGGGGGCGCGGGGCTACACCTTC; CDR3: CASSPGGQGARGYTF
length: 13; D: NA; size: once; J: TRBJ1-2; V: TRBV5-1; DNA: TGCGCCAGCAGCTTTGCAGGGGACTATGGCTACACCTTC; CDR3: CASSFAGDYGYTF
length: 16; D: NA; size: NA; J: TRBJ2-7; V: TRBV5-1; DNA: TGCGCCAGCAGCTTGGAAGTGAACAGGAATGCCTACGAGCAGTACTTC; CDR3: CASSLEVNRNAYEQYF
length: 15; D: NA; size: NA; J: TRBJ2-5; V: TRBV10-3; DNA: TGTGCCATCAGTGAGGACATTTCGGGCCAAGAGACCCAGTACTTC; CDR3: CAISEDISGQETQYF
length: 12; D: NA; size: NA; J: TRBJ2-7; V: TRBV5-6; DNA: TGTGCCAGCAGCCCCAACAGTTACGAGCAGTACTTC; CDR3: CASSPNSYEQYF
length: 16; D: TRBD1; size: few; J: TRBJ1-6; V: TRBV6-1; DNA: TGTGCCAGCAGTGGTCAAGACAGGGCTACGAATTCACCCCTCCACTTT; CDR3: CASSGQDRATNSPLHF
length: 16; D: TRBD1; size: NA; J: TRBJ1-2; V: TRBV9; DNA: TGTGCCAGCAGCGTTTCAGGACAGGGGGCCACCTATGGCTACACCTTC; CDR3: CASSVSGQGATYGYTF
length: 14; D: TRBD1; size: NA; J: TRBJ1-4; V: TRBV7-8; DNA: TGTGCCAGCAGCTTGGACAGGGGGCAGGAAAAACTGTTTTTT; CDR3: CASSLDRGQEKLFF
length: 16; D: TRBD2; size: NA; J: TRBJ2-1; V: TRBV7-2; DNA: TGTGCCAGCAGACGAGAAGCTAGCGGGGGGTTTAATGAGCAGTTCTTC; CDR3: CASRREASGGFNEQFF
length: 15; D: TRBD1; size: NA; J: TRBJ1-1; V: TRBV6-1; DNA: TGTGCCAGCAGTGGGGTACAGGGGGGCTACACTGAAGCTTTCTTT; CDR3: CASSGVQGGYTEAFF
length: 15; D: NA; size: NA; J: TRBJ1-1; V: TRBV4-1; DNA: TGCGCCAGCGCGACACAGGTTGGGGACGACACTGAAGCTTTCTTT; CDR3: CASATQVGDDTEAFF
length: 12; D: NA; size: NA; J: TRBJ2-6; V: TRBV30; DNA: TGTGCCTGGAGTGCTGGGGCCAACGTCCTGACTTTC; CDR3: CAWSAGANVLTF
length: 14; D: NA; size: once; J: TRBJ2-7; V: TRBV11-3; DNA: TGTGCCAGCAGCTTAGAATCGGGAGTCTACGAGCAGTACTTC; CDR3: CASSLESGVYEQYF
length: 19; D: NA; size: NA; J: TRBJ1-6; V: TRBV7-3; DNA: TGTGCCAGCATCACCCCCCCCCGTAAACGCCAGGGAAAGGGGTCACCCCTCCACTTT; CDR3: CASITPPRKRQGKGSPLHF
length: 15; D: TRBD2; size: NA; J: TRBJ2-1; V: TRBV7-7; DNA: TGTGCCAGCAGCCCGCGGGGGGTGGGTTACAATGAGCAGTTCTTC; CDR3: CASSPRGVGYNEQFF
length: 12; D: NA; size: NA; J: TRBJ2-1; V: TRBV29-1; DNA: TGCAGCACCGAAACGGTGTCAGGTGAGCAGTTCTTC; CDR3: CSTETVSGEQFF
length: 12; D: NA; size: once; J: TRBJ2-3; V: TRBV10-1; DNA: TGCGCCAGCAGTTTAGGGCAAGATACGCAGTATTTT; CDR3: CASSLGQDTQYF
length: 11; D: NA; size: once; J: TRBJ1-1; V: TRBV29-1; DNA: TGCAGCGGAATCGGGGGCTCTGAAGCTTTCTTT; CDR3: CSGIGGSEAFF
length: 12; D: NA; size: NA; J: TRBJ2-7; V: TRBV29-1; DNA: TGCAGCGCGACATCGGACACCTACGAGCAGTACTTC; CDR3: CSATSDTYEQYF
length: 13; D: NA; size: NA; J: TRBJ2-7; V: TRBV28; DNA: TGTGCCAGCAGTTTAACCCCCCGGAACGAGCAGTACTTC; CDR3: CASSLTPRNEQYF
length: 16; D: NA; size: NA; J: TRBJ2-1; V: TRBV21-1; DNA: TGTGCCAGCAGCAAGGCGGGCCCTAGGGCGCACAATGAGCAGTTCTTC; CDR3: CASSKAGPRAHNEQFF
length: 14; D: NA; size: once; J: TRBJ1-2; V: TRBV14; DNA: TGTGCCAGCAGCCGGAAAACCGGGACCTATGGCTACACCTTC; CDR3: CASSRKTGTYGYTF
length: 12; D: TRBD2; size: NA; J: TRBJ2-1; V: TRBV10-3; DNA: TGTGCCATCCTGGGGGGGGGAAATGAGCAGTTCTTC; CDR3: CAILGGGNEQFF
length: 16; D: NA; size: NA; J: TRBJ2-7; V: TRBV5-6; DNA: TGTGCCAGCAGCTTAGGTGTTGGAGAGATAACCTACGAGCAGTACTTC; CDR3: CASSLGVGEITYEQYF
length: 18; D: TRBD2; size: few; J: TRBJ2-5; V: TRBV10-3; DNA: TGTGCCATCAGTGGCCGGACTAGCGGGGGGGATACCCAAGAGACCCAGTACTTC; CDR3: CAISGRTSGGDTQETQYF
length: 15; D: NA; size: NA; J: TRBJ2-7; V: TRBV7-6; DNA: TGTGCCAGCAGCTTAGGGACGTTGGGTGGCGACGAGCAGTACTTC; CDR3: CASSLGTLGGDEQYF
length: 13; D: NA; size: NA; J: TRBJ2-5; V: TRBV6-5; DNA: TGTGCCAGCAGCTCTGGGGTTGGGGCGACCCAGTACTTC; CDR3: CASSSGVGATQYF
length: 15; D: TRBD1; size: NA; J: TRBJ2-1; V: TRBV6-5; DNA: TGTGCCAGCAGAGTCGGGACAGGGACGTACAATGAGCAGTTCTTC; CDR3: CASRVGTGTYNEQFF
length: 14; D: NA; size: NA; J: TRBJ2-3; V: TRBV12-5; DNA: TGTGCTAGTGGTTTGGACAGGCTGGATTTTACGCAGTATTTT; CDR3: CASGLDRLDFTQYF
length: 15; D: NA; size: NA; J: TRBJ1-1; V: TRBV6-5; DNA: TGTGCCAGCAGGCGAAGGACGGATTTGAACACTGAAGCTTTCTTT; CDR3: CASRRRTDLNTEAFF